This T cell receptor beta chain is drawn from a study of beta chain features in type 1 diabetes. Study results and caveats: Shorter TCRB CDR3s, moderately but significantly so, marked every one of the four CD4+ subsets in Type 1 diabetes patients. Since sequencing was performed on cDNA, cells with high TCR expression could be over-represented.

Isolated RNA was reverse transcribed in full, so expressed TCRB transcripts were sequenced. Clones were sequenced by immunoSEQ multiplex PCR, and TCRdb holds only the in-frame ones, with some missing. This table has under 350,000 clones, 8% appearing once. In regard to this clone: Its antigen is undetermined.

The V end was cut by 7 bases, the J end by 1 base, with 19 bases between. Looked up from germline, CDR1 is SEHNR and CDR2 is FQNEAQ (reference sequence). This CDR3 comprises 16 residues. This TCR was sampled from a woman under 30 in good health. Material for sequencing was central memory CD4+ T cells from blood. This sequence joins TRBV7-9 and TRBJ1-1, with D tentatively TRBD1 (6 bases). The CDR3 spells CASIEVAGAKNTEAFF. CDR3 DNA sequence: TGTGCCAGCATTGAGGTAGCAGGGGCCAAGAACACTGAAGCTTTCTTT.